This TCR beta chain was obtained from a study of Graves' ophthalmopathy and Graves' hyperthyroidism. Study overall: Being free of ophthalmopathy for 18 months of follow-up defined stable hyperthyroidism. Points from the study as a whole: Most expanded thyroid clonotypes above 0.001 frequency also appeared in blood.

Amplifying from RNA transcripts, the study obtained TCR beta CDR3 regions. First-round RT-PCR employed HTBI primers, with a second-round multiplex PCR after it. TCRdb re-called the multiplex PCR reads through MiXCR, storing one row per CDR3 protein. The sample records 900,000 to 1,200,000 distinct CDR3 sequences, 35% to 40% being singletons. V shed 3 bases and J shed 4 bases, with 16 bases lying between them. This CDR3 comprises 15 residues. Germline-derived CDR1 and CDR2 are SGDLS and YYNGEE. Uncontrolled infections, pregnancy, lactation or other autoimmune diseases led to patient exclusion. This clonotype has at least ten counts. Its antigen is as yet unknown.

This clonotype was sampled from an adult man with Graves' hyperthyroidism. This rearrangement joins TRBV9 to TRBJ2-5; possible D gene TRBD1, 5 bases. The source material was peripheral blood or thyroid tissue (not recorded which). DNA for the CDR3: TGTGCCAGCAGCGAGGGGCTATCCCTATTAGAGACCCAGTACTTC. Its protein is CASSEGLSLLETQYF.